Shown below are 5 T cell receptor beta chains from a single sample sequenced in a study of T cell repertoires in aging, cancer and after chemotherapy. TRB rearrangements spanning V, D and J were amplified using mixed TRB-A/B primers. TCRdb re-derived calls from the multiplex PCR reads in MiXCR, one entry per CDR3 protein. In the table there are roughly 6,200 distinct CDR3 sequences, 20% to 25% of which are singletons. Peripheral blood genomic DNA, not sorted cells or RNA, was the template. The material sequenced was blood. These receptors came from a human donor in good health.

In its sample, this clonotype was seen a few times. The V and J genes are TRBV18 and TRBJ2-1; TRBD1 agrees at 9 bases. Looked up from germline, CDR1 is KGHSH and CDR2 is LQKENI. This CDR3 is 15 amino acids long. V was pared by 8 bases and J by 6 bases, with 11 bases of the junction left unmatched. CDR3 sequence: CASTYRGRGGNEQFF. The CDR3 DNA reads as TGTGCCAGCACGTACAGGGGGCGCGGTGGCAATGAGCAGTTCTTC.

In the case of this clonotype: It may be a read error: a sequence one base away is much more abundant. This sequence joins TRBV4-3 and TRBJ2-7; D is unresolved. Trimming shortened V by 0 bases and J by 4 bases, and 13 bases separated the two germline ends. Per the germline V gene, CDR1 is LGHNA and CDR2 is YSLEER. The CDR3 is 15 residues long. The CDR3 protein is CASSQDFGWTYEQYF. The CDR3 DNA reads TGCGCCAGCAGCCAAGATTTCGGGTGGACGTACGAGCAGTACTTC.

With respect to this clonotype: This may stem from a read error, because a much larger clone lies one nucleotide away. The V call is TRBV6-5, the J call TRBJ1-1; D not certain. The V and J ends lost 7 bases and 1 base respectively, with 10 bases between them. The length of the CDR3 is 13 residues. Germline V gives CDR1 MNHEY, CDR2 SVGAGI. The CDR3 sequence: CASNLMQNTEAFF. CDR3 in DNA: TGTGCCAGCAACTTAATGCAGAACACTGAAGCTTTCTTT.

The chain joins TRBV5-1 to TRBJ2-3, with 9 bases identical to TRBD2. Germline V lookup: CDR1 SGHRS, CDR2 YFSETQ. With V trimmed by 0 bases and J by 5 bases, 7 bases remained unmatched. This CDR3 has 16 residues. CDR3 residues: CASSLVGAGGQDTQYF. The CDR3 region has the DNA TGCGCCAGCAGCTTGGTCGGAGCGGGAGGACAAGATACGCAGTATTTT.

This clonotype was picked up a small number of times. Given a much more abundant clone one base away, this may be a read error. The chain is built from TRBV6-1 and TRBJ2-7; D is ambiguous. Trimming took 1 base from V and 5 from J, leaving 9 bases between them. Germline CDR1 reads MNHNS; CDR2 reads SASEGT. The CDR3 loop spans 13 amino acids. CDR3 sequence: CASSEVGKNEQYV. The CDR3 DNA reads TGTGCCAGCAGTGAAGTCGGCAAAAACGAGCAGTACGTC.